This TCR beta chain is drawn from a study of blood T cells in healthy people across ages. For the second PCR, which ran for about 6 to 12 cycles, a sample-barcoded 5' primer and a J-beta primer mix were used. TCRdb re-analysed the 5' RACE reads in MiXCR, keeping a single row per CDR3 protein. The sample shows around 990,000 distinct CDR3 sequences, less than 25% of them seen only once. Study-wide results and limits: Across samples, TCR beta diversity tracked strongly with naive T cell percentage.

The V and J ends lost 2 bases and 1 base, in that order; junction bases with no gene match: 5. The CDR3 is 16 amino acids. The germline CDR1 and CDR2 sequences are LGHDT and YNNKEL (reference sequence). Regarding this clonotype: No antigen is known for it.

The same sample was also used in a study of T cells of mothers and their children. This second study notes: Thymic selection molds TCR recombination output in a comparable way in related and unrelated pairs. The study found slightly higher but non-significant overlap in related versus unrelated mother-child pairs.

The TCR sequence derives from a girl aged 2-10 years in good health. Sequences were obtained from blood. This rearrangement joins TRBV3-1 to TRBJ2-3; 8 bases are shared with TRBD2. The CDR3 region is CASSQQAGERTDTQYF. CDR3 nucleotide sequence: TGTGCCAGCAGCCAACAAGCGGGGGAACGCACAGATACGCAGTATTTT.